What follows describes a single T cell receptor (beta chain). Its antigen is unidentified. The conserved phenylalanine or tryptophan is not found at the CDR3 terminus, so this likely reflects a read error. The sample comes from a study of blood T cells in healthy people across ages. Study findings and constraints: While age rose, TCR beta diversity per million T cells dropped in a roughly linear way. PBMCs went unsorted, and a conclusive naive versus antigen-experienced comparison was therefore prevented.

Together with a sample-barcoded 5' primer, a J-beta primer mix was included in a second PCR lasting about 6 to 12 cycles. MiXCR, run by TCRdb on the 5' RACE reads, gives a single entry per CDR3 protein. The sample records about a million distinct CDR3 sequences, about 48% being singletons. Sequencing input: blood. The origin of this receptor is a man aged 25-45 years in good health.

The CDR3 sequence: CASTGTEMAYEQYS. The CDR3 coding sequence is TGTGCCAGCACAGGGACGGAGATGGCTTACGAGCAGTACTCC. The chain uses TRBV6-1 and TRBJ2-7; D tentatively fits TRBD1 or TRBD2 (5 bases each). The germline V gene has CDR1 MNHNS and CDR2 SASEGT. This CDR3 has 14 residues. The germline V and J ends were trimmed by 7 bases and 4 bases, with 17 bases remaining between them.